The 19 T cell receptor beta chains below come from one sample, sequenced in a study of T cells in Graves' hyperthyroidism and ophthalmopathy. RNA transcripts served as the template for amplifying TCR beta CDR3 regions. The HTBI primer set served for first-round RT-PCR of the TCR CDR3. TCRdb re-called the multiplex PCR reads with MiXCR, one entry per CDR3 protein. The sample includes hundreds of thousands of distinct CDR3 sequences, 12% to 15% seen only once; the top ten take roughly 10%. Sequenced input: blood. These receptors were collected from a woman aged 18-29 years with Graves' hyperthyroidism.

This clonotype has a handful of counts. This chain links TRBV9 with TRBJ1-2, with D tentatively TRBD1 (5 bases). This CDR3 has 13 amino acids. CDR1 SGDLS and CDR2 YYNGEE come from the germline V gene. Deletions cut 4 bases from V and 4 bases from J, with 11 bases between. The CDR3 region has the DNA TGTGCCAGCAGCCCACAGGCCGCCTATGGCTACACCTTC. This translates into CASSPQAAYGYTF.

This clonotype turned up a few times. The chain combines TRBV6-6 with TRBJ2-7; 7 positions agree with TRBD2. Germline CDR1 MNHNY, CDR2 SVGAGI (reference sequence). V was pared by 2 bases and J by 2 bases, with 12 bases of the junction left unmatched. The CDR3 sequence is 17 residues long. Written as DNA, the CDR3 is TGTGCCAGCAGTTACGACCCACCCGGGACTAAAACCTACGAGCAGTACTTC. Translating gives CASSYDPPGTKTYEQYF.

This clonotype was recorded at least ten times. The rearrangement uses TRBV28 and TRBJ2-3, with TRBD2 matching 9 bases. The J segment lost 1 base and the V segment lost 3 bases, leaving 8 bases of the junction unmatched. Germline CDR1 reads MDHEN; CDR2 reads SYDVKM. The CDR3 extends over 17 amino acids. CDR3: CASSLVASGIGTDTQYF. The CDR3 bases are TGTGCCAGCAGTTTGGTGGCTAGCGGGATCGGCACAGATACGCAGTATTTT.

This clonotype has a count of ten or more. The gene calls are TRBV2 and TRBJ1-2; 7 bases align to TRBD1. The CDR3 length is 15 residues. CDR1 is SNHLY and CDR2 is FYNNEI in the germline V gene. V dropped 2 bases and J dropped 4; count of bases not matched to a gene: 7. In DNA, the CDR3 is TGTGCCAGCAGTGAAAACAGGGGCCACACCTATGGCTACACCTTC. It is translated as CASSENRGHTYGYTF.

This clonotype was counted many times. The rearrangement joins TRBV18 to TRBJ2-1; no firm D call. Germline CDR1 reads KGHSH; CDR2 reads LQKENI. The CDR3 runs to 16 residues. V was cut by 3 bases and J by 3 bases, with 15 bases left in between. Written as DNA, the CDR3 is TGTGCCAGCTCACCCCCTTCCGGAAACCACTACAATGAGCAGTTCTTC. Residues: CASSPPSGNHYNEQFF.

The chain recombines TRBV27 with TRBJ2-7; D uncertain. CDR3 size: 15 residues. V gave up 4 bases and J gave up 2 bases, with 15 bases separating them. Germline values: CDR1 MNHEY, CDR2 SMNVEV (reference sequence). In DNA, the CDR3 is TGTGCCAGCAGTTACCAGCCGTTATTACCCTACGAGCAGTACTTC. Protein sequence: CASSYQPLLPYEQYF.

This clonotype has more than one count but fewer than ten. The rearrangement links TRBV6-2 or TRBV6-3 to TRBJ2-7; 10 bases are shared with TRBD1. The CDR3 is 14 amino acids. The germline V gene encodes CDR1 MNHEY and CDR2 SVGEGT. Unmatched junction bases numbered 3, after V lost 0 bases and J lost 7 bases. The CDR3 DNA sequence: TGTGCCAGCAGTTACTCGACAGGGGGCGCTGAGCAGTACTTC. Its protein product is CASSYSTGGAEQYF.

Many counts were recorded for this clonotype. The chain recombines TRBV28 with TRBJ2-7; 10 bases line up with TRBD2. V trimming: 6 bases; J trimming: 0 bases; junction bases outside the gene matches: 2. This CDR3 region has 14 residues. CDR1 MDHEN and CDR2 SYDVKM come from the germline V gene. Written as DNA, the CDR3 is TGTGCCAGCAGGGCTAGCGGGAGCTCCTACGAGCAGTACTTC. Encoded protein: CASRASGSSYEQYF.

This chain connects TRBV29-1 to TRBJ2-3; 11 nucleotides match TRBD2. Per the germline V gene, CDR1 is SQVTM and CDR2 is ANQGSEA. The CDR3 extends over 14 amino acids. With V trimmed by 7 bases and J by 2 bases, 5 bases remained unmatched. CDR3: CSAYSGRATDTQYF. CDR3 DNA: TGCAGCGCTTATAGCGGGAGGGCCACAGATACGCAGTATTTT.

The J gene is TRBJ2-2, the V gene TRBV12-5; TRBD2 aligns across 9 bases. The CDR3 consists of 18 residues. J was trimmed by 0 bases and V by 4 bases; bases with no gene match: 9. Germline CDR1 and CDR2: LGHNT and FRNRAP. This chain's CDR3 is CASGWTLAGKANTGELFF. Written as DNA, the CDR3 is TGTGCTAGTGGTTGGACACTAGCGGGCAAAGCGAACACCGGGGAGCTGTTTTTT.

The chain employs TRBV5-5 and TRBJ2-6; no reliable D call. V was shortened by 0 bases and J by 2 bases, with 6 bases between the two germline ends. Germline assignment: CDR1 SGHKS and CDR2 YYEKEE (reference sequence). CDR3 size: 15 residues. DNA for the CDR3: TGTGCCAGCAGCTTGGACTTGGCTGGGGCCAACGTCCTGACTTTC. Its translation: CASSLDLAGANVLTF.

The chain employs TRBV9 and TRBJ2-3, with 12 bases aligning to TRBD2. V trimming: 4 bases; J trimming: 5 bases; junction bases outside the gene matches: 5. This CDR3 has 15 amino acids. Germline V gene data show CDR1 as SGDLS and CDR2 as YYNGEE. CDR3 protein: CASSIRLAGVDTQYF. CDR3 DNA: TGTGCCAGCAGCATCAGACTAGCGGGAGTAGATACGCAGTATTTT.

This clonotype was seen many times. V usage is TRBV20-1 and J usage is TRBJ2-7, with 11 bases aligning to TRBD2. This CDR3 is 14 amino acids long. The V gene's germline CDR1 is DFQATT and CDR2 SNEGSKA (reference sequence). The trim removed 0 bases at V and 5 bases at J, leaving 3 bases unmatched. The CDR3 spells CSARDSGLADEQYF. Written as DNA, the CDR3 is TGCAGTGCTAGAGATTCGGGACTAGCGGACGAGCAGTACTTC.

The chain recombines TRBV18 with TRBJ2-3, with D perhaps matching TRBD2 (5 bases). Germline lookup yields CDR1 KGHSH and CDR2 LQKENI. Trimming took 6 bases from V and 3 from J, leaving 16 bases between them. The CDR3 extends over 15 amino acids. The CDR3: CASSPVGGLTDTQYF. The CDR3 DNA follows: TGTGCCAGCTCCCCGGTGGGCGGGCTGACAGATACGCAGTATTTT.

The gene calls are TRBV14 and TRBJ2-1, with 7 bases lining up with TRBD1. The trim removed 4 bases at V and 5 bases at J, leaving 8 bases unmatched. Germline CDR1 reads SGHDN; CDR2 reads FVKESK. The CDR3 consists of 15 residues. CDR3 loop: CASSLGTVRNNEQFF. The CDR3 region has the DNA TGTGCCAGCAGCCTTGGGACAGTCCGAAACAATGAGCAGTTCTTC.

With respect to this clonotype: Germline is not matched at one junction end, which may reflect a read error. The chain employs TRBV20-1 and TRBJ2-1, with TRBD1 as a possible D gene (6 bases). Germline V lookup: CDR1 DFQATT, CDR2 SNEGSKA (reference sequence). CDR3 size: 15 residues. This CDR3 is CSARGVGAGPGWGIF. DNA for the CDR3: TGCAGTGCTAGAGGGGTGGGGGCAGGACCAGGATGGGGGATCTTC.

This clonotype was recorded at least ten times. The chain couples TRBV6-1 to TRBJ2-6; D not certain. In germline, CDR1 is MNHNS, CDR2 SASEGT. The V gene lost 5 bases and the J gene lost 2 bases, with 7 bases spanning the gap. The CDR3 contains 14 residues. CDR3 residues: CASSPRTGANVLTF. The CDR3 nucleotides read TGTGCCAGCAGTCCCCGGACTGGGGCCAACGTCCTGACTTTC.

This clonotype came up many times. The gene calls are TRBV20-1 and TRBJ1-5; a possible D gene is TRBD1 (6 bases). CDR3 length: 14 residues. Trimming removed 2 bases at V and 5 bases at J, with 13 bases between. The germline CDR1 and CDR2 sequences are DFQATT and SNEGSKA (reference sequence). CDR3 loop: CSARSQGYDQPQHF. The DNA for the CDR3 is TGCAGTGCTAGATCACAGGGTTATGATCAGCCCCAGCATTTT.

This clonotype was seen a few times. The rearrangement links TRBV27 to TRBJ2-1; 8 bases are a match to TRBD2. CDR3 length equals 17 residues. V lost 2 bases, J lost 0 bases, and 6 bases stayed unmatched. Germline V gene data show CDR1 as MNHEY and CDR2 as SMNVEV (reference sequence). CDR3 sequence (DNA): TGTGCCAGCAGTTTAATGGAGCTAGCGGGCTCCTACAATGAGCAGTTCTTC. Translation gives CASSLMELAGSYNEQFF.